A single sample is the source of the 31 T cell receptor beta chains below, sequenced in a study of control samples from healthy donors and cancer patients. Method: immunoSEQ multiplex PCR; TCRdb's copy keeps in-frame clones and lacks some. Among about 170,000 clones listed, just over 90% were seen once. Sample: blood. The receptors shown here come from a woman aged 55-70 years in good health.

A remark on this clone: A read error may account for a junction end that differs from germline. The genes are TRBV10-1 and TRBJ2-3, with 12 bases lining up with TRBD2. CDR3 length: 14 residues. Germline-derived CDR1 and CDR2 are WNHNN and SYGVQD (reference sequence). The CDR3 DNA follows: TGCCCCAGAGGACTAGCGGGGACCACAGATACGCAGTATTTT. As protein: CPRGLAGTTDTQYF.

DNA for the CDR3: TGTGCCAGCGGGGTCGCCTACGAGCAGTACTTC. Its translation is CASGVAYEQYF. The V and J genes are TRBV11-2 and TRBJ2-7; D remains ambiguous. CDR3 length: 11 amino acids. Trimming removed 8 bases at V and 2 bases at J, with 7 bases between. The germline V gene encodes CDR1 SGHAT and CDR2 FQNNGV.

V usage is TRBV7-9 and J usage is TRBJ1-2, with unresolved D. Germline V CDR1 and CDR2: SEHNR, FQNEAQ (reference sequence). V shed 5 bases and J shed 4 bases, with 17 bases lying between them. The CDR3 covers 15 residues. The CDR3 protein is CASSPLGLGTYGYTF. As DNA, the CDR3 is TGTGCCAGCAGCCCCCTTGGGCTGGGTACCTATGGCTACACCTTC.

The CDR3 spells CASSLKLAGVDEQFF. CDR3 DNA sequence: TGTGCCAGCAGCTTGAAGCTAGCGGGGGTTGATGAGCAGTTCTTC. The gene calls are TRBV5-4 and TRBJ2-1, with 10 bases aligning to TRBD2. The germline V gene encodes CDR1 SGHNT and CDR2 YYREEE (reference sequence). The CDR3 length is 15 residues. Trimming at V came to 1 base and at J to 8 bases, leaving 6 bases not matched to a gene.

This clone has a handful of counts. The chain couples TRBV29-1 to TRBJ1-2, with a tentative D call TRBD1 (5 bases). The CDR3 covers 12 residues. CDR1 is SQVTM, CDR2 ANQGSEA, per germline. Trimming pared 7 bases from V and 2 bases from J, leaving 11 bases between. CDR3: CSGQKGNYGYTF. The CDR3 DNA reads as TGCAGCGGACAGAAGGGAAACTATGGCTACACCTTC.

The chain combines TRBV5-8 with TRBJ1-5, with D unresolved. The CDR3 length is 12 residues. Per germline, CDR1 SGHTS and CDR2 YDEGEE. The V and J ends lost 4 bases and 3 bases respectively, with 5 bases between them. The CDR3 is CASSPYNQPQHF. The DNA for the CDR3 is TGTGCCAGCAGCCCTTACAATCAGCCCCAGCATTTT.

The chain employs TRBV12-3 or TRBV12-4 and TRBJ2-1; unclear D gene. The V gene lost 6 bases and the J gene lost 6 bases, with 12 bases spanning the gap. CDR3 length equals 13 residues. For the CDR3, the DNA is TGTGCCAGCAGCCCGATTGTCTCCAATGAGCAGTTCTTC. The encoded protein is CASSPIVSNEQFF.

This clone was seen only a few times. CDR3 sequence: CASSPSGQGYNSPLHF. CDR3 DNA sequence: TGTGCCAGCTCACCATCGGGACAGGGGTATAATTCACCCCTCCACTTT. This chain joins TRBV18 and TRBJ1-6, with 10 bases matching TRBD1. The CDR3 is 16 amino acids. Germline CDR1 KGHSH, CDR2 LQKENI. The junction had 2 bases not matched to a gene; V was cut back by 2 bases and J by 4 bases.

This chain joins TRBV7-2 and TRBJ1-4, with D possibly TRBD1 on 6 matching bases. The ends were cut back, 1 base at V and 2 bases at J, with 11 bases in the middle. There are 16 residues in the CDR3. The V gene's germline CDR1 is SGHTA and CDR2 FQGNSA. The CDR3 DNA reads TGTGCCAGCAGCTTAGTTTCGGGGGGCACTAATGAAAAACTGTTTTTT. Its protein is CASSLVSGGTNEKLFF.

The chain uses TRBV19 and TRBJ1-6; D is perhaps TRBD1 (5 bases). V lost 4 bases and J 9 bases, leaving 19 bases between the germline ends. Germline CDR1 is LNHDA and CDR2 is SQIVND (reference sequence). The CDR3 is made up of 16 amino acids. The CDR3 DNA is TGTGCCAGTAGTAGATGGGCTAGGGGCTCGGGTTCACCCCTCCACTTT. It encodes CASSRWARGSGSPLHF.

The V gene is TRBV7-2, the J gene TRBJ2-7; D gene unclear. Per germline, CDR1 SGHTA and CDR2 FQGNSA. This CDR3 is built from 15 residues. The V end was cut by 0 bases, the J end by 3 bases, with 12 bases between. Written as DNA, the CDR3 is TGTGCCAGCAGCTTAGCGCAAGGCGGTGGCTACGAGCAGTACTTC. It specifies CASSLAQGGGYEQYF.

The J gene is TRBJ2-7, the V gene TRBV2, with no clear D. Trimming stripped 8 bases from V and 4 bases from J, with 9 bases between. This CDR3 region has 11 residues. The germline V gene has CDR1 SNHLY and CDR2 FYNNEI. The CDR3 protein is CASEAQYEQYF. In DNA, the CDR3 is TGTGCCAGCGAGGCCCAATACGAGCAGTACTTC.

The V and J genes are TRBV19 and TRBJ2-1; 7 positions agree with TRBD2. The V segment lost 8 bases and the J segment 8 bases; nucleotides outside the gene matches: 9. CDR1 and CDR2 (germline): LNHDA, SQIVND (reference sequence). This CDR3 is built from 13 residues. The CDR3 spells CASAAGYGDEQFF. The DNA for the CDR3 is TGTGCCAGTGCAGCGGGGTATGGGGATGAGCAGTTCTTC.

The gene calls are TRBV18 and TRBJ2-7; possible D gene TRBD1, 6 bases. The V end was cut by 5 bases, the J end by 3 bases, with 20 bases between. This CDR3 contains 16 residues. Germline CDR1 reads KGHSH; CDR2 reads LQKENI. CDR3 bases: TGTGCCAGCTCATCCGGGACAATCCTACTGGGCTACGAGCAGTACTTC. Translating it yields CASSSGTILLGYEQYF.

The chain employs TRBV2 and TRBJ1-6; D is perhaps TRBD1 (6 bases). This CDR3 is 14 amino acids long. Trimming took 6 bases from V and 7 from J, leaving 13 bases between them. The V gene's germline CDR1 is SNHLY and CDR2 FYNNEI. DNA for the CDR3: TGTGCCAGCAGCCCCGGGACAAGCAATTCACCCCTCCACTTT. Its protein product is CASSPGTSNSPLHF.

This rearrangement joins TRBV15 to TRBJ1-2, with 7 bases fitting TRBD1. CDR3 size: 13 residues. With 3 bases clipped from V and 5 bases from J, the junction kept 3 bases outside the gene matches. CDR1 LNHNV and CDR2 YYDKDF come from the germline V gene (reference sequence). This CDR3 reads CATSSPGGYGYTF. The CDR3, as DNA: TGTGCCACCAGCAGTCCAGGGGGATATGGCTACACCTTC.

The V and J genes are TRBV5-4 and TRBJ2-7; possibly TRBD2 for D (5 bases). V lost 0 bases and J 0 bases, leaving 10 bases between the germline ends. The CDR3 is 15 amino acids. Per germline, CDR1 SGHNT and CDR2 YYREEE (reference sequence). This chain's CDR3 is CASSLGASLSYEQYF. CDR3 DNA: TGTGCCAGCAGCTTGGGGGCTAGCCTCTCCTACGAGCAGTACTTC.

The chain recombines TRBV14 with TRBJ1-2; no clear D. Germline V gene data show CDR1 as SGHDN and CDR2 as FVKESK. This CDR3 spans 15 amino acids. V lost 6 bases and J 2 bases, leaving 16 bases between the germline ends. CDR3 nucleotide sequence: TGTGCCAGCAGGCCAAGTTCGGGTTCGAACTATGGCTACACCTTC. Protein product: CASRPSSGSNYGYTF.

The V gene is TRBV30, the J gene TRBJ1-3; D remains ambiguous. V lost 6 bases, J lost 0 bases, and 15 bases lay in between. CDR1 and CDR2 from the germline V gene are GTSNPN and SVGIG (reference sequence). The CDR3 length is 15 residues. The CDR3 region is CACHPGLTSGNTIYF. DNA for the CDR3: TGTGCCTGTCACCCCGGACTCACCTCTGGAAACACCATATATTTT.

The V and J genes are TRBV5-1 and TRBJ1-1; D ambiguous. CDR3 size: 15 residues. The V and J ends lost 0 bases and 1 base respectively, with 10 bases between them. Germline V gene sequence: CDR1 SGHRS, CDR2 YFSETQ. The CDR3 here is CASSLVVGSNTEAFF. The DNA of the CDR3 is TGCGCCAGCAGCTTGGTTGTTGGGTCGAACACTGAAGCTTTCTTT.

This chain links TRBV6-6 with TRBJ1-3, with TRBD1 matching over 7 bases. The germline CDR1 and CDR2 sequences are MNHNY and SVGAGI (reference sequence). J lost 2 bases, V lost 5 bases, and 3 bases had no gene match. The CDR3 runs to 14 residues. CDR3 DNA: TGTGCCAGCAGTATGGGACAGACTGGAAACACCATATATTTT. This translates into CASSMGQTGNTIYF.

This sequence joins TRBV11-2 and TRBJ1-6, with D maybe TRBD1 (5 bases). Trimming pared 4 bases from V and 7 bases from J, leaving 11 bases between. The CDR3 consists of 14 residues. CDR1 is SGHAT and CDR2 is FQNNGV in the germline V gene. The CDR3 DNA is TGTGCCAGCAGCTCGGGACGGACAAATTCACCCCTCCACTTT. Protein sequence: CASSSGRTNSPLHF.

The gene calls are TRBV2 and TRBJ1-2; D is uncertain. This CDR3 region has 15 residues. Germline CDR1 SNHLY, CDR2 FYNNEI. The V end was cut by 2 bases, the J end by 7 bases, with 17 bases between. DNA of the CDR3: TGTGCCAGCAGTGAACAATTATCCTGGGGTGGTGGCTACACCTTC. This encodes CASSEQLSWGGGYTF.

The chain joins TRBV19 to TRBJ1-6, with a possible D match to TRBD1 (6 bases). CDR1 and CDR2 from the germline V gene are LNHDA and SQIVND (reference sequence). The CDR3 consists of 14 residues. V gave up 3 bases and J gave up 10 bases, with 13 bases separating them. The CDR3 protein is CASSISNRASPLHF. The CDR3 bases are TGTGCCAGTAGTATCTCAAACAGGGCCTCACCCCTCCACTTT.

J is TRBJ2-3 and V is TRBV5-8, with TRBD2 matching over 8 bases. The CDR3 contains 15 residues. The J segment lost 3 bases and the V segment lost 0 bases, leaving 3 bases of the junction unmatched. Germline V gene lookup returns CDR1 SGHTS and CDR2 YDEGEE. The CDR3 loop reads CASSLGGGPTDTQYF. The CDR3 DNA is TGTGCCAGCAGCTTGGGCGGGGGGCCGACAGATACGCAGTATTTT.

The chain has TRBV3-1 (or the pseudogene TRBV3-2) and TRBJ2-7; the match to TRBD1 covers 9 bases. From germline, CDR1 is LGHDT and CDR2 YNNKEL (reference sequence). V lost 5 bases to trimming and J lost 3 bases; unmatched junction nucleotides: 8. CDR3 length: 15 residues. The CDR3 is CASSSRTGDHYEQYF. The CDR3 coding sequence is TGTGCCAGCAGCTCTCGGACAGGGGACCACTACGAGCAGTACTTC.

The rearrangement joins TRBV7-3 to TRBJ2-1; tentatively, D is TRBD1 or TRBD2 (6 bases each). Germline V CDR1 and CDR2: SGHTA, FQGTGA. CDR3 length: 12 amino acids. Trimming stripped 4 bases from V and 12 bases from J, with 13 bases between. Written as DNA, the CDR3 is TGTGCCAGCAGCTCCAGACTAGGGGGGCAGTTCTTC. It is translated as CASSSRLGGQFF.

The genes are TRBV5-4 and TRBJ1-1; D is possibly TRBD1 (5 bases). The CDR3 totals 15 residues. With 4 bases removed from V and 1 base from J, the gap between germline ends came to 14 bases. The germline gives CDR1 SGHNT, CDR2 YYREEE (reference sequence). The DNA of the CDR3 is TGTGCCAGCAGCGCGGGGGTGGGACGGAACACTGAAGCTTTCTTT. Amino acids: CASSAGVGRNTEAFF.

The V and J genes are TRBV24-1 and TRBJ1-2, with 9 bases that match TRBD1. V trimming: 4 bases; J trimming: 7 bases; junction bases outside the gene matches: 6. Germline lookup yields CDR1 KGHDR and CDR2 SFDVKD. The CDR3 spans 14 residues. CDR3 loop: CATSDPGQGSGYTF. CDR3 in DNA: TGTGCCACCAGTGACCCCGGACAGGGGAGTGGCTACACCTTC.

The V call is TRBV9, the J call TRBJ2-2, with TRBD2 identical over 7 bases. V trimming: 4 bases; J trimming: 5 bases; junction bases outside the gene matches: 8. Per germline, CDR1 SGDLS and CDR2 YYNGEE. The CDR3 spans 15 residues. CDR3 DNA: TGTGCCAGCAGCCCTAGCGGCAGAGGAACCGGGGAGCTGTTTTTT. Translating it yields CASSPSGRGTGELFF.

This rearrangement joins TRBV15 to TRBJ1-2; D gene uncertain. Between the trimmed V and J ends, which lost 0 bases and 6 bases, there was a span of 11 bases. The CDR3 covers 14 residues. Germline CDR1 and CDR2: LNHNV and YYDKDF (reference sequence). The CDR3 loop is CATSREDHRHGYTF. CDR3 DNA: TGTGCCACCAGCAGAGAAGACCATCGACATGGCTACACCTTC.